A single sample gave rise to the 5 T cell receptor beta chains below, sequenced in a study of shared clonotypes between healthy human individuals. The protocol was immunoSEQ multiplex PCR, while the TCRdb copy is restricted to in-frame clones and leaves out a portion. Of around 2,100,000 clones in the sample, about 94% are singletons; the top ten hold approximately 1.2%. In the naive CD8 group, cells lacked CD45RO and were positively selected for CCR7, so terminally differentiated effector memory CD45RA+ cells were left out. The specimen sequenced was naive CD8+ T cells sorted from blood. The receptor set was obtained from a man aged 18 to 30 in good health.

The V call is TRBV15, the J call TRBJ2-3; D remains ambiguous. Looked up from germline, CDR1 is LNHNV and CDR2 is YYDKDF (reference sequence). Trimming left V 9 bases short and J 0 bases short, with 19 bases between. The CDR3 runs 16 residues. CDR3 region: CATSAALGLSTDTQYF. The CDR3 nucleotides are TGTGCCACGAGCGCGGCGTTGGGCTTAAGCACAGATACGCAGTATTTT.

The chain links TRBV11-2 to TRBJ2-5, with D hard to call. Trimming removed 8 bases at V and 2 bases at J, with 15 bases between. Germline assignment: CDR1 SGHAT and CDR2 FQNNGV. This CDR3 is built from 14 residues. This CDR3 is CASGSPWLQETQYF. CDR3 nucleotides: TGTGCCAGCGGAAGTCCATGGTTACAAGAGACCCAGTACTTC. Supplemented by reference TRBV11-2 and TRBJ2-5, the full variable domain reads EAGVAQSPRYKIIEKRQSVAFWCNPISGHATLYWYQQILGQGPKLLIQFQNNGVVDDSQLPKDRFSAERLKGVDSTLKIQPAKLEDSAVYLCASGSPWLQETQYFGPGTRLLVL.

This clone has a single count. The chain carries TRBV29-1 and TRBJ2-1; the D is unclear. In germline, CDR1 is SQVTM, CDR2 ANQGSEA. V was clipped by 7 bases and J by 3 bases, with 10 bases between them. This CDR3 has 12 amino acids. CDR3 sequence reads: CSATLVYNEQFF. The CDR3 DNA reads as TGCAGCGCCACTCTAGTCTACAATGAGCAGTTCTTC.

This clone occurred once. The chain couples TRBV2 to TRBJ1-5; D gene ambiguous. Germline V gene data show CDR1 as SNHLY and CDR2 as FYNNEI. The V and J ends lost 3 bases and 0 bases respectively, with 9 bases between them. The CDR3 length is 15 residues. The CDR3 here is CASSEELTSNQPQHF. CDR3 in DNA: TGTGCCAGCAGTGAGGAACTAACTAGCAATCAGCCCCAGCATTTT. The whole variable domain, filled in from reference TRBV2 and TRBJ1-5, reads EPEVTQTPSHQVTQMGQEVILRCVPISNHLYFYWYRQILGQKVEFLVSFYNNEISEKSEIFDDQFSVERPDGSNFTLKIRSTKLEDSAMYFCASSEELTSNQPQHFGDGTRLSIL.

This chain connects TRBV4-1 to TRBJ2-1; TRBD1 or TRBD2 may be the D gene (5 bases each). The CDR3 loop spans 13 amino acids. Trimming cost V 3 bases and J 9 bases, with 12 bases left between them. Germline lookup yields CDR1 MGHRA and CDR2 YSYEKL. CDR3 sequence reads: CASSHRRDGEQFF. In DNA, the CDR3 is TGCGCCAGCAGCCACCGCAGGGACGGTGAGCAGTTCTTC.